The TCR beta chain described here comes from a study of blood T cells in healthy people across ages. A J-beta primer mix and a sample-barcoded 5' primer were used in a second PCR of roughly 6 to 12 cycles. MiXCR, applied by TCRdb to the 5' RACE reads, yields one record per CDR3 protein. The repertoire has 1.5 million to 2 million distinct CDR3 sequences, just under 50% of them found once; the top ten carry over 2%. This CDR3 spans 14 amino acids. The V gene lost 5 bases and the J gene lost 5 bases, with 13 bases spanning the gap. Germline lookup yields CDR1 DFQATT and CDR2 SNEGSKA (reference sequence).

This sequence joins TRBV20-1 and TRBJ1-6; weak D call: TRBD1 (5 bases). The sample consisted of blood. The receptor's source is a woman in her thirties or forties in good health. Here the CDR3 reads CSAGGPGHNSPLHF. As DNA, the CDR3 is TGCAGTGCTGGGGGTCCGGGGCATAATTCACCCCTCCACTTT.